This T cell receptor beta chain was sequenced during a study of T cell changes during pregnancy in multiple sclerosis. Deletions cut 2 bases from V and 11 bases from J, with 7 bases between. CDR1 MNHEY and CDR2 SMNVEV come from the germline V gene (reference sequence). CDR3 length equals 12 residues. Generated by immunoSEQ multiplex PCR, the TCRdb table keeps only in-frame clones and is missing some. Among tens of thousands of clones listed, roughly 90% were seen once. Sequencing was performed on CD4+ T cells from peripheral blood mononuclear cells, taken after pregnancy. The chain carries TRBV27 and TRBJ1-6; possible D gene TRBD1, 5 bases. This sequence originates from a female donor in good health, enrolled as a control in a pregnancy study. The CDR3 spells CASSLTGAPLHF. The CDR3 DNA reads TGTGCCAGCAGTTTAACGGGGGCACCCCTCCACTTT.